The T cell receptor beta chain described here comes from a study of blood T cell repertoires in COVID-19. Study context: Acute and convalescent COVID-19 specimens originated in the United States, Italy and Spain. From T cells, B-cell-depleted T cells, or PBMCs came the material, which was cDNA or gDNA.

Original handling: Estimation of nucleated cell counts relied on the amplification of reference gene primers. TCRdb's copy holds only in-frame clones and misses some; the assay was immunoSEQ multiplex PCR. V, J and clone size derive from that table, while D and trimming were established from the DNA sequence. This sample has tens of thousands of clones, with over 80% found just once. Losses at the gene ends were 2 bases for V and 6 bases for J; bases not matched to a gene: 14. The CDR3 is 17 amino acids. Germline CDR1 reads KGHSH; CDR2 reads LQKENI. This TCR was sampled from a woman between 55 and 75 years old with acute or convalescent COVID-19. The rearrangement joins TRBV18 to TRBJ2-7, with 9 bases lining up with TRBD2. Sequencing input: peripheral blood. CDR3 loop: CASSPYETSGYLGEQYF. CDR3 coding DNA: TGTGCCAGCTCACCATATGAGACTAGCGGATATCTAGGCGAGCAGTACTTC.